This T cell receptor (beta chain) was captured by sequencing in a study of T cells in Graves' hyperthyroidism and ophthalmopathy. V shed 3 bases and J shed 8 bases, with 11 bases lying between them. CDR1 and CDR2 from the germline V gene are MDHEN and SYDVKM. The CDR3 has 13 residues. This clonotype was counted ten times or more. RNA transcripts were the template for amplifying TCR beta CDR3 regions. HTBI primers were used for first-round RT-PCR of the TCR CDR3. TCRdb recomputed calls from the multiplex PCR reads with MiXCR, one row per CDR3 protein. The table records 450,000 to 650,000 distinct CDR3 sequences, more than 15% of them present only once.

The V call is TRBV28, the J call TRBJ2-1; TRBD2 is a possible D gene (6 bases). The clonotype originates from a woman between 18 and 29 years old with Graves' ophthalmopathy. The sequenced material came from blood. The CDR3 DNA sequence: TGTGCCAGCAGTTTCTCCGGGACTCATGAGCAGTTCTTC. Amino acid sequence: CASSFSGTHEQFF.